Given below is one TCR beta chain in context. The antigen is undetermined. Trimming shortened V by 3 bases and J by 2 bases, and 7 bases separated the two germline ends. The CDR3 length is 14 residues. Germline V gene lookup returns CDR1 MDHEN and CDR2 SYDVKM. This record belongs to a study of T cell responses to AZD1222 COVID-19 vaccine. Findings of the study overall: Distributed over spike, vaccine-associated CD4 TCRs predominated at 160-218 and 743-854.

The table came from immunoSEQ multiplex PCR; TCRdb's copy has only in-frame clones and leaves some out. The sample consists of some 92,000 clones, roughly nine tenths of them appearing once. The receptor was isolated from an adult in good health. The material was peripheral blood, obtained on day 0 of AZD1222 vaccination. The chain is built from TRBV28 and TRBJ1-4; D not resolved. The CDR3 DNA reads TGTGCCAGCAGTTTCCCGGGGACTAATGAAAAACTGTTTTTT. The encoded protein is CASSFPGTNEKLFF.